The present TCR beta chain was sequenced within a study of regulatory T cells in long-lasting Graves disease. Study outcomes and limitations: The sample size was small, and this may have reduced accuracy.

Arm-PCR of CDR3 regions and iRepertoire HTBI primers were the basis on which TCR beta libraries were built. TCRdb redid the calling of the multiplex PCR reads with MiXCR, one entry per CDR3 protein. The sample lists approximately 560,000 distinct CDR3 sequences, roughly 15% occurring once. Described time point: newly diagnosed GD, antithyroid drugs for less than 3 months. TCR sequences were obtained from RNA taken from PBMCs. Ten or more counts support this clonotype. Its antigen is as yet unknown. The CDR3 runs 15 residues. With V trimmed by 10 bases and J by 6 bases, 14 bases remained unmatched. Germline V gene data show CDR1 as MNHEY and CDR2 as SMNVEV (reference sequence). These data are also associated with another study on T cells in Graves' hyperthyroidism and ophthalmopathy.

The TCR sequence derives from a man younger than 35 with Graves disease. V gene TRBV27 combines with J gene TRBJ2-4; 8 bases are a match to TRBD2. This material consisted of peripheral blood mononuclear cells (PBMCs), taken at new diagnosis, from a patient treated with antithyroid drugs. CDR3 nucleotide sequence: TGTGCCACCCGCGATCCCGGGAGGGGAAGAAACATTCAGTACTTC. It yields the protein CATRDPGRGRNIQYF.